These T cell receptor beta chains were read from a single sample in a study of cytomegalovirus exposure and HLA in healthy donors. Sequencing was performed with immunoSEQ multiplex PCR; in TCRdb, only in-frame clones are kept and a portion is missing. The sample contains about 200,000 clones, 83% of which appear only once. Sequenced material: PBMCs. These TCRs come from a girl aged 10 to 17 in good health and CMV-seronegative. Each CDR3 is given with its conserved first and last residue. D genes are given only for firm matches. Clone size is not always given. Where it is, it says once, few, many or a class for expanded clones.

j_call: TRBJ1-2; v_call: TRBV9; clone_size: .; d_call: TRBD1; cdr3_nt: TGTGCCAGCAGCGGGACAGGCTATGGCTACACCTTC; cdr3_aa: CASSGTGYGYTF
j_call: TRBJ2-7; v_call: TRBV4-2; clone_size: .; d_call: .; cdr3_nt: TGTGCCAGCAGCCAAGTGAGTGAAGCCTACGAGCAGTACTTC; cdr3_aa: CASSQVSEAYEQYF
j_call: TRBJ2-4; v_call: TRBV5-8; clone_size: .; d_call: .; cdr3_nt: TGTGCCAGCAGCCTCCTCGGCCGGGGTCCAAACATTCAGTACTTC; cdr3_aa: CASSLLGRGPNIQYF
j_call: TRBJ1-4; v_call: TRBV19; clone_size: .; d_call: .; cdr3_nt: TGTGCCAGTAGGATGATTGACAGAGTGAATGAAAAACTGTTTTTT; cdr3_aa: CASRMIDRVNEKLFF
j_call: TRBJ2-3; v_call: TRBV2; clone_size: .; d_call: TRBD2; cdr3_nt: TGTGCCAGCAGAGGCGGGGGGCGGAACACAGATACGCAGTATTTT; cdr3_aa: CASRGGGRNTDTQYF
j_call: TRBJ2-5; v_call: TRBV5-6; clone_size: .; d_call: .; cdr3_nt: TGTGCCAGCAGCTTGTCCGGGGGAAGGCGGGAGACCCAGTACTTC; cdr3_aa: CASSLSGGRRETQYF
j_call: TRBJ2-4; v_call: TRBV30; clone_size: .; d_call: .; cdr3_nt: TGTGCCTGGAGTGTACGGGTAGGGGGGGCTACCAAAAACATTCAGTACTTC; cdr3_aa: CAWSVRVGGATKNIQYF
j_call: TRBJ2-7; v_call: TRBV7-3; clone_size: .; d_call: TRBD1; cdr3_nt: TGTGCCAGCAGTCATCCGGGACAGGGTATCTACGAGCAGTACTTC; cdr3_aa: CASSHPGQGIYEQYF
j_call: TRBJ2-1; v_call: TRBV4-2; clone_size: .; d_call: .; cdr3_nt: TGTGCCAGCAGCCAACCCAGCAGAGGTGAGCAGTTCTTC; cdr3_aa: CASSQPSRGEQFF
j_call: TRBJ2-5; v_call: TRBV5-4; clone_size: .; d_call: TRBD2; cdr3_nt: TGTGCCAGCAGCTTCCTGGGACTAGCGGGAGGGAGACAAGAGACCCAGTACTTC; cdr3_aa: CASSFLGLAGGRQETQYF
j_call: TRBJ2-1; v_call: TRBV5-4; clone_size: .; d_call: TRBD1; cdr3_nt: TGTGCCAGCAGCTTGGGGACAGGGGGGGATGAGCAGTTCTTC; cdr3_aa: CASSLGTGGDEQFF
j_call: TRBJ2-7; v_call: TRBV15; clone_size: once; d_call: TRBD1; cdr3_nt: TGTGCCACCAGCAGGCAGCCGACAGGGGCGGGTTACGAGCAGTACTTC; cdr3_aa: CATSRQPTGAGYEQYF
j_call: TRBJ2-7; v_call: TRBV7-9; clone_size: .; d_call: TRBD1; cdr3_nt: TGTGCCAGCAGTAGGGGTACAGGGGGCGTCTCCTACGAGCAGTACTTC; cdr3_aa: CASSRGTGGVSYEQYF
j_call: TRBJ2-3; v_call: TRBV6-4; clone_size: once; d_call: .; cdr3_nt: TGTGCCAGCAGTGAGGTGGGGACGGGAGCAGATACGCAGTATTTT; cdr3_aa: CASSEVGTGADTQYF
j_call: TRBJ2-7; v_call: TRBV7-8; clone_size: .; d_call: TRBD1; cdr3_nt: TGTGCCAGCAGTAGACAGGGGAATTCCTACGAGCAGTACTTC; cdr3_aa: CASSRQGNSYEQYF
j_call: TRBJ2-3; v_call: TRBV15; clone_size: .; d_call: .; cdr3_nt: TGTGCCACCAGCAGAGACCTCACAGATACGCAGTATTTT; cdr3_aa: CATSRDLTDTQYF
j_call: TRBJ1-1; v_call: TRBV5-1; clone_size: .; d_call: .; cdr3_nt: TGCGCCAGCAGCTTGCCGCAGGGGAACACTGAAGCTTTCTTT; cdr3_aa: CASSLPQGNTEAFF
j_call: TRBJ1-4; v_call: TRBV27; clone_size: .; d_call: .; cdr3_nt: TGTGCCAGCAGTTTAGGCGGGGGTCGGGAAAAACTGTTTTTT; cdr3_aa: CASSLGGGREKLFF
j_call: TRBJ1-5; v_call: TRBV10-3; clone_size: many; d_call: TRBD1; cdr3_nt: TGTGCCATCAGTGCCCAGGGGGATAGCAATCAGCCCCAGCATTTT; cdr3_aa: CAISAQGDSNQPQHF
j_call: TRBJ2-1; v_call: TRBV6-5; clone_size: .; d_call: .; cdr3_nt: TGTGCCAGCAGTTACCAGTCCTACAATGAGCAGTTCTTC; cdr3_aa: CASSYQSYNEQFF
j_call: TRBJ1-3; v_call: TRBV9; clone_size: .; d_call: TRBD1; cdr3_nt: TGTGCCAGCAGCTCGGCCCACCCGGGACAGGGAAGCGGAAACACCATATATTTT; cdr3_aa: CASSSAHPGQGSGNTIYF
j_call: TRBJ2-3; v_call: TRBV18; clone_size: .; d_call: .; cdr3_nt: TGTGCCAGCTCACCAAATTTTGCGGCTGCCACAGATACGCAGTATTTT; cdr3_aa: CASSPNFAAATDTQYF
j_call: TRBJ2-7; v_call: TRBV6-1; clone_size: once; d_call: TRBD2; cdr3_nt: TGTGCCAGCAGGGGACTAGCGGGAGGGCGGGAGCAGTACTTC; cdr3_aa: CASRGLAGGREQYF
j_call: TRBJ1-3; v_call: TRBV9; clone_size: .; d_call: .; cdr3_nt: TGTGCCAGCAGCGTAGACCCTCTCAGCTCTGGAAACACCATATATTTT; cdr3_aa: CASSVDPLSSGNTIYF
j_call: TRBJ2-3; v_call: TRBV5-1; clone_size: .; d_call: .; cdr3_nt: TGCGCCAGCAGCTTGGGGCAGAGCACAGATACGCAGTATTTT; cdr3_aa: CASSLGQSTDTQYF
j_call: TRBJ2-1; v_call: TRBV29-1; clone_size: .; d_call: TRBD2; cdr3_nt: TGCAGCGTTGAAGATCTCCTAGCGGGAGAGTACAATGAGCAGTTCTTC; cdr3_aa: CSVEDLLAGEYNEQFF
j_call: TRBJ1-3; v_call: TRBV15; clone_size: .; d_call: .; cdr3_nt: TGTGCCACCAGCAGGGGGGACAAGGGAAACACCATATATTTT; cdr3_aa: CATSRGDKGNTIYF
j_call: TRBJ1-5; v_call: TRBV28; clone_size: .; d_call: TRBD1; cdr3_nt: TGTGCCAGCAGTTCAACTCGAAGCGGTGGACAGGACTATAGCAATCAGCCCCAGCATTTT; cdr3_aa: CASSSTRSGGQDYSNQPQHF
j_call: TRBJ2-3; v_call: TRBV28; clone_size: .; d_call: .; cdr3_nt: TGTGCCAGCAGTTTGTCGGGATCTGCGTATGATACGCAGTATTTT; cdr3_aa: CASSLSGSAYDTQYF
j_call: TRBJ1-1; v_call: TRBV2; clone_size: few; d_call: .; cdr3_nt: TGTGTGTGGGGCAGGGAGAACACTGAAGCTTTCTTT; cdr3_aa: CVWGRENTEAFF
j_call: TRBJ1-2; v_call: TRBV5-1; clone_size: .; d_call: TRBD1; cdr3_nt: TGCGCCAGCAGCTTGGCCCTGTGGGTCAGGGGGTGGTATGGCTACACCTTC; cdr3_aa: CASSLALWVRGWYGYTF
j_call: TRBJ2-3; v_call: TRBV14; clone_size: .; d_call: TRBD2; cdr3_nt: TGTGCCAGCAGCCCAGCCTTTTTGCTAGCGGGAGACCCAGATACGCAGTATTTT; cdr3_aa: CASSPAFLLAGDPDTQYF
j_call: TRBJ2-5; v_call: TRBV7-7; clone_size: .; d_call: .; cdr3_nt: TGTGCTAGCAGCCAAGGCGCGGGCGGAAGCCAAGAGACCCAGTACTTC; cdr3_aa: CASSQGAGGSQETQYF
j_call: TRBJ1-1; v_call: TRBV27; clone_size: .; d_call: TRBD1; cdr3_nt: TGTGCCTTGGGACAGGGTCCCGGAGCTTTCTTT; cdr3_aa: CALGQGPGAFF
j_call: TRBJ2-7; v_call: TRBV18; clone_size: .; d_call: .; cdr3_nt: TGTGCCAGCTCACCGGTAACAGGGAACTCCTACGAGCAGTACTTC; cdr3_aa: CASSPVTGNSYEQYF
j_call: TRBJ2-4; v_call: TRBV27; clone_size: once; d_call: TRBD1; cdr3_nt: TGTGCCAGCAGTCCTGGACAGGGGGCGAACATTCAGTACTTC; cdr3_aa: CASSPGQGANIQYF
j_call: TRBJ1-4; v_call: TRBV6-5; clone_size: .; d_call: TRBD1; cdr3_nt: TGTGCCGGCAGTTACGAGGTGGTGGGACAGGGCGGAAAACTGTTTTTT; cdr3_aa: CAGSYEVVGQGGKLFF
j_call: TRBJ1-2; v_call: TRBV20-1; clone_size: .; d_call: .; cdr3_nt: TGCAGTGCCCCATCGGGCTATGGCTACACCTTC; cdr3_aa: CSAPSGYGYTF
j_call: TRBJ1-6; v_call: TRBV7-9; clone_size: .; d_call: TRBD1; cdr3_nt: TGTGCCAGCAGCCGAATTGACAGGGGGTTAGCCCTCCACTTT; cdr3_aa: CASSRIDRGLALHF
j_call: TRBJ1-2; v_call: TRBV14; clone_size: .; d_call: .; cdr3_nt: TGTGCCAGCAGCCAAGTTACGGGGTTTTTCGGCTACACCTTC; cdr3_aa: CASSQVTGFFGYTF
j_call: TRBJ2-4; v_call: TRBV18; clone_size: .; d_call: .; cdr3_nt: TGTGCCAGCTCACCACCGGACACCCGAAACATTCAGTACTTC; cdr3_aa: CASSPPDTRNIQYF
j_call: TRBJ1-4; v_call: TRBV5-1; clone_size: .; d_call: .; cdr3_nt: TGCGCCAGCAGCCCCAGGTCCGTTAATGAAAAACTGTTTTTT; cdr3_aa: CASSPRSVNEKLFF
j_call: TRBJ1-1; v_call: TRBV7-9; clone_size: few; d_call: TRBD1; cdr3_nt: TGTGCCAGCAGGTTCACAGGGGCCACTGAAGCTTTCTTT; cdr3_aa: CASRFTGATEAFF
j_call: TRBJ1-1; v_call: TRBV7-9; clone_size: few; d_call: .; cdr3_nt: TGTGCCAGCAGCCACGGACAGTTTATGAACACTGAAGCTTTCTTT; cdr3_aa: CASSHGQFMNTEAFF
j_call: TRBJ1-1; v_call: TRBV27; clone_size: .; d_call: .; cdr3_nt: TGTGCCAGCAGTTTATCTGCACAGATCTCGAACACTGAAGCTTTCTTT; cdr3_aa: CASSLSAQISNTEAFF
j_call: TRBJ2-2; v_call: TRBV11-2; clone_size: .; d_call: TRBD2; cdr3_nt: TGTGCCAGCAGCTCACGACCCGGGGGGGACACCGGGGAGCTGTTTTTT; cdr3_aa: CASSSRPGGDTGELFF
j_call: TRBJ2-7; v_call: TRBV6-8; clone_size: once; d_call: .; cdr3_nt: TGTGCCAGCAGTTACTCGTTACCCAGGCACCGGGACAACTCCTACGAGCAGTACTTC; cdr3_aa: CASSYSLPRHRDNSYEQYF
j_call: TRBJ1-6; v_call: TRBV7-9; clone_size: .; d_call: .; cdr3_nt: TGTGCCAGCAGCTCACAGGTAGCTTTTTCTGATGGGGTGGGATCACCCCTCCACTTT; cdr3_aa: CASSSQVAFSDGVGSPLHF
j_call: TRBJ1-2; v_call: TRBV29-1; clone_size: .; d_call: .; cdr3_nt: TGCAGCGTGGAGGCCGGCGGAACTAACTATGGCTACACCTTC; cdr3_aa: CSVEAGGTNYGYTF
j_call: TRBJ1-1; v_call: TRBV19; clone_size: .; d_call: .; cdr3_nt: TGTGCCAGTAGTGTGGGCGCGTACACTGAAGCTTTCTTT; cdr3_aa: CASSVGAYTEAFF
j_call: TRBJ2-3; v_call: TRBV2; clone_size: .; d_call: .; cdr3_nt: TGTGCCAGCAGTTCGAACTCAGGGAGGGATACGCAGTATTTT; cdr3_aa: CASSSNSGRDTQYF
j_call: TRBJ2-1; v_call: TRBV29-1; clone_size: .; d_call: .; cdr3_nt: TGCAGCGTTGATAGAGTAGCCCGCTCCTACAATGAGCAGTTCTTC; cdr3_aa: CSVDRVARSYNEQFF
j_call: TRBJ2-5; v_call: TRBV28; clone_size: .; d_call: .; cdr3_nt: TGTGCCAGCAGTCCACTGGTTGGGCCCGAAAGGAGGTTGGAGACCCAGTACTTC; cdr3_aa: CASSPLVGPERRLETQYF